Included here is one T cell receptor beta chain sequence, with context. The sample comes from a study of blood T cell repertoires in COVID-19. Per the authors' pipeline: Scientists estimated how many nucleated cells there were by amplifying reference gene primers. The method was immunoSEQ multiplex PCR; TCRdb's version includes in-frame clones alone and lacks a portion of them. The V and J calls and clone size were taken over from that table, and D and trimming were inferred from the DNA. The data contain over 120,000 clones, more than 75% of them singletons. Sequencing used peripheral blood. The receptor was isolated from a human donor in a cohort sampled during active COVID-19.

CDR3 DNA sequence: TGCAGCTCCGGGACTAGCGGGAGCACAGATACGCAGTATTTT. Its translation is CSSGTSGSTDTQYF. The gene calls are TRBV29-1 and TRBJ2-3, with 12 bases lining up with TRBD2. This CDR3 contains 14 residues. CDR1 and CDR2 from the germline V gene are SQVTM and ANQGSEA. V dropped 8 bases and J dropped 0; count of bases not matched to a gene: 3.